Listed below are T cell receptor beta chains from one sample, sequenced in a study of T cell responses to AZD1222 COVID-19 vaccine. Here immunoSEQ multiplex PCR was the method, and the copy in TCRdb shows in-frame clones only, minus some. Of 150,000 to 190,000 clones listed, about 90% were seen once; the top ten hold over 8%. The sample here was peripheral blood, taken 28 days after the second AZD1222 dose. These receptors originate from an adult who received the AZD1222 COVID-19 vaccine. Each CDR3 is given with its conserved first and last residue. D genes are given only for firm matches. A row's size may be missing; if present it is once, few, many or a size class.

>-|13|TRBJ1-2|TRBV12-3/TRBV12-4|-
TGTGCCAGCAGTAAACCCCCAATCTATGGCTACACCTTC
CASSKPPIYGYTF
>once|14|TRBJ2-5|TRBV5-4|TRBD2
TGTGCCAGCAGCTTGGCGGGAGGCCGAGAGACCCAGTACTTC
CASSLAGGRETQYF
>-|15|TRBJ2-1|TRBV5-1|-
TGCGCCAGCAGCTTGGACCCCTTCTCCTACAATGAGCAGTTCTTC
CASSLDPFSYNEQFF
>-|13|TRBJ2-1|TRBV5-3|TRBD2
TGTGCCAGAAGCTTTAGCGGGAGGAATGAGCAGTTCTTC
CARSFSGRNEQFF
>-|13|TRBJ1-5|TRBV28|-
TGTGCCAGCACCTGGGGGGGGCTTCAGCCCCAGCATTTT
CASTWGGLQPQHF
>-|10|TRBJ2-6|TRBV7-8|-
TGTGCCAGCGGGGCCAACGTCCTGACTTTC
CASGANVLTF
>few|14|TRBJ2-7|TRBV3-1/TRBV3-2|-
TGTGCCAGCAGCCAATACGGGACCAACTACGAGCAGTACTTC
CASSQYGTNYEQYF
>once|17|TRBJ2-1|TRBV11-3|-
TGTGCCAGCAGCCCCGCCATTGGGGCGGGGAAATACAATGAGCAGTTCTTC
CASSPAIGAGKYNEQFF
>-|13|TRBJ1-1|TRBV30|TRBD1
TGTGCCTTCGGGACAGGGGGGAACACTGAAGCTTTCTTT
CAFGTGGNTEAFF
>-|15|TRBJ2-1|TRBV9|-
TGTGCCAGCAGCGTAGGCCAGGGTGGCTTCAATGAGCAGTTCTTC
CASSVGQGGFNEQFF
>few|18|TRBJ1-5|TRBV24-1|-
TGTGCCACCAGTGATTTGCAATTTGCGAGGGACGTCGAGCAGCCCCAGCATTTT
CATSDLQFARDVEQPQHF
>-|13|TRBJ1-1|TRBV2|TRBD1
TGTGCCAGCAGCGGACAGGGGGGCACTGAAGCTTTCTTT
CASSGQGGTEAFF
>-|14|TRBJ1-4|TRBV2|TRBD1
TGTGCCAGCAGGGCCGGGACAGGCAATGAAAAACTGTTTTTT
CASRAGTGNEKLFF
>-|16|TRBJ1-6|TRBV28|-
TGTGCCAGCAGTTTAATTGACAGAGGGCCTAATTCACCCCTCCACTTT
CASSLIDRGPNSPLHF
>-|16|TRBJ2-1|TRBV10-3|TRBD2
TGTGCCATCAGTAAAGGGACTAGCGGGGGGAACAATGAGCAGTTCTTC
CAISKGTSGGNNEQFF
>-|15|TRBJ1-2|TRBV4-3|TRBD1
TGCGCCAGCAGCGAGCGGGGGACAGGGACGCGTGGCTACACCTTC
CASSERGTGTRGYTF
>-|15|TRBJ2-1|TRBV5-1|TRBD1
TGCGCCAGCAAGGGACAGGGGAGCTCCTACAATGAGCAGTTCTTC
CASKGQGSSYNEQFF
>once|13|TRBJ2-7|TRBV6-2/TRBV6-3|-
TGTGCCAGCAGTTACGACATCTCCTACGAGCAGTACTTC
CASSYDISYEQYF
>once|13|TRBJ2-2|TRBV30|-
TGTGCCTGGAGCCCCCGACTAGCCGGGGAGCTGTTTTTT
CAWSPRLAGELFF
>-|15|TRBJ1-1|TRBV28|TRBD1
TGTGCCAGCAGTCCAGAAGGGGGCTGGTACACTGAAGCTTTCTTT
CASSPEGGWYTEAFF
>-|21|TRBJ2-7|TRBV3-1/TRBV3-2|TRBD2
TGTGCCAGCAGACCGCCAATCGTAGCGGGAGGAAACGATCCCTTGGTCTACGAGCAGTACTTC
CASRPPIVAGGNDPLVYEQYF
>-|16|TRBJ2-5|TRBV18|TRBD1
TGTGCCAGCTCACCGCTCGGACAGGGCCTCGGAGAGACCCAGTACTTC
CASSPLGQGLGETQYF
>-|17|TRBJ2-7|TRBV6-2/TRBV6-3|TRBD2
TGTGCCAGCAGCAAAATCAGACTAGCGGGAGACTCCTACGAGCAGTACTTC
CASSKIRLAGDSYEQYF
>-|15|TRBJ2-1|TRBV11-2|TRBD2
TGTGCCAGCAGAAAAAGCGGGAGTTTGGCAAATGAGCAGTTCTTC
CASRKSGSLANEQFF
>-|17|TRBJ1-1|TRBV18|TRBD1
TGTGCCAGCTCACCGGGAAAGGGACAGGGGAGTGTGGCTGAAGCTTTCTTT
CASSPGKGQGSVAEAFF
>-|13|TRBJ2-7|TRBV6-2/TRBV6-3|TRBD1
TGTGCCAGCAGTCGACAGGGGTCCTACGAGCAGTACTTC
CASSRQGSYEQYF
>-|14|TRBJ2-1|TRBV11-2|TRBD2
TGTGCCAGCGGGCTAGCGGGACGTTACAATGAGCAGTTCTTC
CASGLAGRYNEQFF
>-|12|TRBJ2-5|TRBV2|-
TGTGCCAGCAACTGGGTTTCGGGGACCCAGTACTTC
CASNWVSGTQYF
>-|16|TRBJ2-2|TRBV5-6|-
TGTGCCAGCAGCTTGGTGAGGGGAGGGGGCACCGGGGAGCTGTTTTTT
CASSLVRGGGTGELFF
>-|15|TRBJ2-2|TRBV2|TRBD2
TGTGCCAGCAGTGAACGGCTAGCGGGCACCGGGGAGCTGTTTTTT
CASSERLAGTGELFF
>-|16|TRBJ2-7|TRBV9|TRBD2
TGTGCCAGCAGCCCCGGGCTAGCGGGAGGGTCCTACGAGCAGTACTTC
CASSPGLAGGSYEQYF
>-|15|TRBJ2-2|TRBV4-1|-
TGCGCCAGCAGCCAAGTCCCCGGGGCCACCGGGGAGCTGTTTTTT
CASSQVPGATGELFF
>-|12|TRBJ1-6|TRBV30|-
TGTGCCTCCCGACAGAAAAATTCACCCCTCCACTTT
CASRQKNSPLHF
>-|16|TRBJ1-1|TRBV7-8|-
TGTGCCAGCAGCCCCCGCACCCGCCTCATGAACACTGAAGCTTTCTTT
CASSPRTRLMNTEAFF
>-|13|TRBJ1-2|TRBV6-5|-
TGTGCCAGCAGCGCTGGGGGGGGGCTGGGCTACACCTTC
CASSAGGGLGYTF
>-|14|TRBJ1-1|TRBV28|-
TGTGCCAGCACCCCGGGACACCCGAACACTGAAGCTTTCTTT
CASTPGHPNTEAFF
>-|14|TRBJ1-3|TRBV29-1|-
TGCAGCGTTGAAGACAGGGGTAGGGGAAACACCATATATTTT
CSVEDRGRGNTIYF
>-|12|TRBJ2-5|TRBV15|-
TGTGCCACCAGCAGAGATGTTGAGACCCAGTACTTC
CATSRDVETQYF
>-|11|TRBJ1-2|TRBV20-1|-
TGCAGTGCTTACTGGGACCTTGGCTACACCTTC
CSAYWDLGYTF
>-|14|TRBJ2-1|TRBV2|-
TGTGCCAGCAGCCCTCTGGCGGGCGATTTGAGGCAGTTCTTC
CASSPLAGDLRQFF
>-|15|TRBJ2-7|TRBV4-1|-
TGCGCCAGCAGCCAAGGGTGGACACTACTGGGCGAGCAGTACTTC
CASSQGWTLLGEQYF
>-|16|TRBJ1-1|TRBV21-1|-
TGTGCCAGCAGCAAAGATTGTAAAGGGGTTAACACTGAAGCTTTCTTT
CASSKDCKGVNTEAFF
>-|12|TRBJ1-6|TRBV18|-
TGTGCCAGCAGACAGCCTAATTCACCCCTCCACTTT
CASRQPNSPLHF
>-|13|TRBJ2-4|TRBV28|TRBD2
TGTGCCACCTATACGGGAGGGAAAAACATTCAGTACTTC
CATYTGGKNIQYF
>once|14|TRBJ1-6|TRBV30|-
TGTGCCTGGAGTGCCTGGACAGCCGCCTCACCCCTCCACTTT
CAWSAWTAASPLHF
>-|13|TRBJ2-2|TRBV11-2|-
TGTGCCAGCAGCCCACCCAAAACCGGGGAGCTGTTTTTT
CASSPPKTGELFF
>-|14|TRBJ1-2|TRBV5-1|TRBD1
TGCGCCAGCAGCTTGGCCCGGACAGGCTATGGCTACACCTTC
CASSLARTGYGYTF
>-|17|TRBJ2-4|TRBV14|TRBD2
TGTGCCAGCAGCCAATCGAGACTAGCGGGGGCTCAGAACATTCAGTACTTC
CASSQSRLAGAQNIQYF
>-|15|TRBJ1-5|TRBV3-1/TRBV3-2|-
TGTGCCAGCAGCCAGGGGGCGGGGGCCAATCAGCCCCAGCATTTT
CASSQGAGANQPQHF
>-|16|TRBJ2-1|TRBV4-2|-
TGTGCCAGCAGCCAAGATTTGCAAACCTCCTACAATGAGCAGTTCTTC
CASSQDLQTSYNEQFF
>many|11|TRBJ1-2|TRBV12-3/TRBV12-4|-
TGTGCCAGCAGGACAGCTCTTGGCTACACCTTC
CASRTALGYTF
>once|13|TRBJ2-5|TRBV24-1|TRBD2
TGTGCCACCAGTGAGACTAGCGTGGCGACCCAGTACTTC
CATSETSVATQYF
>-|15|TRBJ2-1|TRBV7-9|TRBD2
TGTGCCAGCAGCTGGGAGGAGCGGGAGGGAAATGAGCAGTTCTTC
CASSWEEREGNEQFF
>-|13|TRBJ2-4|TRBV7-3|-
TGTGCCAGCAGCCCCCAGGGCAAAAACATTCAGTACTTC
CASSPQGKNIQYF
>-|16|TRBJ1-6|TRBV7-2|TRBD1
TGTGCCAGCAGCTTCCGGGTAGGGGGCTTAAACTCACCCCTCCACTTT
CASSFRVGGLNSPLHF